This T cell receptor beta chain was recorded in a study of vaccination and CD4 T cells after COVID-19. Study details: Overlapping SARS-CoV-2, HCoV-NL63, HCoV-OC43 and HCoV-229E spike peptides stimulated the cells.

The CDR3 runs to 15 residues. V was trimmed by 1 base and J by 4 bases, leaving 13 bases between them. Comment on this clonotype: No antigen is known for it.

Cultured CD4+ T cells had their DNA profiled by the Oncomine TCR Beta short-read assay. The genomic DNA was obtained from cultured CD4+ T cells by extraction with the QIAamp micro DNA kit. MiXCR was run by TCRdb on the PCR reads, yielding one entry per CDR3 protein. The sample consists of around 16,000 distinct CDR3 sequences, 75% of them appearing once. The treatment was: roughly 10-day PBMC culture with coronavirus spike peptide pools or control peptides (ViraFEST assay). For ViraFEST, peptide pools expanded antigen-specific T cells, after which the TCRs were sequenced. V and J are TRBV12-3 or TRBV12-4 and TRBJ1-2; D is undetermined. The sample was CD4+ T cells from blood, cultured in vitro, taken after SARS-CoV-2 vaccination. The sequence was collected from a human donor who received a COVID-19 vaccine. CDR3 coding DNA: TGTGCCAGCAGTTTAGATCGGCCCTCCAGCTATGGCTACACCTTC. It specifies CASSLDRPSSYGYTF.